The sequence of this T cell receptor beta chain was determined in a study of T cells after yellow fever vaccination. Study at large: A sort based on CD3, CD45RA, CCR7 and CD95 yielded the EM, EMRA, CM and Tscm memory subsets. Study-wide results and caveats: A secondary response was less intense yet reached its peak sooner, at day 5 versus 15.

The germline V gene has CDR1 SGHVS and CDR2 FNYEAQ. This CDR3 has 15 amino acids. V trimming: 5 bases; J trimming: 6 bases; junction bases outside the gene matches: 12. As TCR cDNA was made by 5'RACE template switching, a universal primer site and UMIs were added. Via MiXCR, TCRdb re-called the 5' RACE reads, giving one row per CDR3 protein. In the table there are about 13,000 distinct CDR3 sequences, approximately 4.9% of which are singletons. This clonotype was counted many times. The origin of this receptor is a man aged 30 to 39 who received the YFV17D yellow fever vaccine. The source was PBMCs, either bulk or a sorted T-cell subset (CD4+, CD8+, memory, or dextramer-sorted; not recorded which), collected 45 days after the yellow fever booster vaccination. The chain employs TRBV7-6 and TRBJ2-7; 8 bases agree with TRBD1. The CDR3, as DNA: TGTGCCAGCAGCCCCGGACAGGGTGGTTTTGGCGAGCAGTACTTC. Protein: CASSPGQGGFGEQYF. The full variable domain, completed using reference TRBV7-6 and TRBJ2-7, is GAGVSQSPRYKVTKRGQDVALRCDPISGHVSLYWYRQALGQGPEFLTYFNYEAQQDKSGLPNDRFSAERPEGSISTLTIQRTEQRDSAMYRCASSPGQGGFGEQYFGPGTRLTVT.